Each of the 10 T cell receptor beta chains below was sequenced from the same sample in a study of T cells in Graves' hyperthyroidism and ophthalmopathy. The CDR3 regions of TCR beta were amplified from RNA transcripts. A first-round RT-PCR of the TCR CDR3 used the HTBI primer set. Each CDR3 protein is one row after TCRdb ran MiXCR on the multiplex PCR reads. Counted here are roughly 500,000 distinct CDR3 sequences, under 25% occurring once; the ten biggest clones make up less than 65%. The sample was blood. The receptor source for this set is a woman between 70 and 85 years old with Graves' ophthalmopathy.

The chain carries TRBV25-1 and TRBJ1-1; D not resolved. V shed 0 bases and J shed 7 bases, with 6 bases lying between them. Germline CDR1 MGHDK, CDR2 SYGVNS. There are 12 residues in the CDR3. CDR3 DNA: TGTGCCAGCAGTGAATACGCGAGTGAAGCTTTCTTT. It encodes CASSEYASEAFF.

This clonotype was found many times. The CDR3 DNA follows: TGTGCCAGCAGCTTAGGGTCTAGCGGGATCCGCACAGATACGCAGTATTTT. Protein: CASSLGSSGIRTDTQYF. This chain joins TRBV11-2 and TRBJ2-3; TRBD2 agrees at 9 bases. V gave up 1 base and J gave up 1 base; unmatched junction bases: 6. CDR1 and CDR2 (germline): SGHAT, FQNNGV. CDR3 length equals 17 residues. The variable domain in full, with the rest retrieved from reference TRBV11-2 and TRBJ2-3, is EAGVAQSPRYKIIEKRQSVAFWCNPISGHATLYWYQQILGQGPKLLIQFQNNGVVDDSQLPKDRFSAERLKGVDSTLKIQPAKLEDSAVYLCASSLGSSGIRTDTQYFGPGTRLTVL.

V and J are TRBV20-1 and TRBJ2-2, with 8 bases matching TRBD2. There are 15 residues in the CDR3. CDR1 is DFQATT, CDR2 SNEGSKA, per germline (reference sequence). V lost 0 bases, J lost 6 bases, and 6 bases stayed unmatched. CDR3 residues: CSARDPRLASGELFF. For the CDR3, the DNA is TGCAGTGCTAGAGATCCGAGACTAGCGTCCGGGGAGCTGTTTTTT.

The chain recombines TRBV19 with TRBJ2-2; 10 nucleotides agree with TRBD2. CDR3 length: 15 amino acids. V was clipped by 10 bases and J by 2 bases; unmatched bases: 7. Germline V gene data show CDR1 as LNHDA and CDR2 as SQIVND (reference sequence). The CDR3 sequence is CATNSGRTNTGELFF. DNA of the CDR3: TGTGCCACTAATAGCGGGAGGACAAACACCGGGGAGCTGTTTTTT.

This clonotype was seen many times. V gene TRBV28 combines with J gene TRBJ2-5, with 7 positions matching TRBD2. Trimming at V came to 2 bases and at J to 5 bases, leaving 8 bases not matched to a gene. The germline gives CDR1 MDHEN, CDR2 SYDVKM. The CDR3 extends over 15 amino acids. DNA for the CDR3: TGTGCCAGCAGTTTACCCATAGCGGGTGAGGAGACCCAGTACTTC. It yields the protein CASSLPIAGEETQYF.

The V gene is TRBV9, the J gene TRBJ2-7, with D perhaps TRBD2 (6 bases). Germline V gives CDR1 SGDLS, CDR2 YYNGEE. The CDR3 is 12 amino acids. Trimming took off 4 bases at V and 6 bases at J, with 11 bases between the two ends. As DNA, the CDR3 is TGTGCCAGCAGCAAAGTGGGGGGCGAGCAGTACTTC. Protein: CASSKVGGEQYF.

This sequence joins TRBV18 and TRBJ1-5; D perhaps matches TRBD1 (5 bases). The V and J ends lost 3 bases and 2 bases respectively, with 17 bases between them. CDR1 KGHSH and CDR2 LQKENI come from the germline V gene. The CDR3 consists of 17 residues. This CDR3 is CASSPWIGGVGNQPQHF. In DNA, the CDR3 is TGTGCCAGCTCACCCTGGATTGGGGGTGTTGGCAATCAGCCCCAGCATTTT.

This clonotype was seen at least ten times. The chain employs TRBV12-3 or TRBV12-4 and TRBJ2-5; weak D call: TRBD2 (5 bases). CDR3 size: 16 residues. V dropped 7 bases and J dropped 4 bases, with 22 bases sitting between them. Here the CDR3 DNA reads TGTGCCAGCACCTTCAGCGGCGGAACGGGCGGAGAGACCCAGTACTTC. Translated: CASTFSGGTGGETQYF.

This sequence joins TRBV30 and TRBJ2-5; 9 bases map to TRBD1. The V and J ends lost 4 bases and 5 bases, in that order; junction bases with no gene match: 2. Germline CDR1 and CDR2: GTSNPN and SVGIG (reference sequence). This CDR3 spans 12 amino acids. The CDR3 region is CAWNRGPETQYF. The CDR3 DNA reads TGTGCCTGGAACAGGGGGCCGGAGACCCAGTACTTC.

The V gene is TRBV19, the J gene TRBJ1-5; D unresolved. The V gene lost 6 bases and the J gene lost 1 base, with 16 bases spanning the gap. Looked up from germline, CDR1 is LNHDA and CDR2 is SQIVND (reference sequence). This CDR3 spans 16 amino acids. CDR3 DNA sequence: TGTGCCAGTAGCCCCTTTGCGCAGCGGAGCAATCAGCCCCAGCATTTT. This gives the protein CASSPFAQRSNQPQHF.